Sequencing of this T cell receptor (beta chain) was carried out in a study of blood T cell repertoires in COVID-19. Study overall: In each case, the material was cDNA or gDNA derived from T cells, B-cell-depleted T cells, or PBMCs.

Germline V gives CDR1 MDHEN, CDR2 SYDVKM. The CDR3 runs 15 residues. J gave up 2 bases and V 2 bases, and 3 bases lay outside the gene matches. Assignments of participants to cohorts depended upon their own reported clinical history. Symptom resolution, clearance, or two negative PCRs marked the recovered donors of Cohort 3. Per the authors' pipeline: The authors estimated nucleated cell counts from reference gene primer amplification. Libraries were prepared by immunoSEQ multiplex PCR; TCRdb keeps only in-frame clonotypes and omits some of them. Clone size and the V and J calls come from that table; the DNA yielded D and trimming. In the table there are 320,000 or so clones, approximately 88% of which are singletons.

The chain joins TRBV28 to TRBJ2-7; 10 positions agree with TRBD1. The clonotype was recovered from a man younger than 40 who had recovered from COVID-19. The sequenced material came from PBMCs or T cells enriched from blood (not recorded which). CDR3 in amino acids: CASSLPGQGTYEQYF. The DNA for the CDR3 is TGTGCCAGCAGTTTACCGGGACAGGGGACCTACGAGCAGTACTTC.